This T cell receptor (beta chain) was recovered during a study of control samples from healthy donors and cancer patients. The V gene lost 0 bases and the J gene lost 0 bases, with 9 bases spanning the gap. CDR1 is SGHRS and CDR2 is YFSETQ in the germline V gene. This CDR3 has 15 amino acids. The table came from immunoSEQ multiplex PCR; TCRdb's copy has only in-frame clones and leaves some out. The sample shows almost 90,000 clones, roughly 86% of them seen only once. The chain couples TRBV5-1 to TRBJ1-1; D is uncertain. Sequencing input: blood. The receptor was derived from a man under 40 in good health. The CDR3 loop reads CASSLEMGVNTEAFF. The DNA for the CDR3 is TGCGCCAGCAGCTTGGAAATGGGCGTGAACACTGAAGCTTTCTTT.